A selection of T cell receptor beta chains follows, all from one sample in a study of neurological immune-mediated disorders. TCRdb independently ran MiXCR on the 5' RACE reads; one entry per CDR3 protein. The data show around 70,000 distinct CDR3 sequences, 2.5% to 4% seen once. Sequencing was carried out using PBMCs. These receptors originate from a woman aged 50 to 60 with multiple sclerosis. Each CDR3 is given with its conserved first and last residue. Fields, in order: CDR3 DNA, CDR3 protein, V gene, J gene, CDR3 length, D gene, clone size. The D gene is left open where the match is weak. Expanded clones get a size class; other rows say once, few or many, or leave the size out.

TGTGCCAGCAGCTACGGGACTAGCGGGGGGGCAGTGGAGCAGTTCTTC	CASSYGTSGGAVEQFF	TRBV7-2	TRBJ2-1	16	TRBD2	many
TGTGCCAGCAGTTTAGCTAGTTGGAACACTGAAGCTTTCTTT	CASSLASWNTEAFF	TRBV28	TRBJ1-1	14	NA	many
TGCGCCAGCACGTCCCTCCCTCTAGGGGCTTCCTACAATGAGCAGTTCTTC	CASTSLPLGASYNEQFF	TRBV5-1	TRBJ2-1	17	NA	many
TGCGCCAGCAGCTCCACATCTAGCGGGAGAACAGAGACCCAGTACTTC	CASSSTSSGRTETQYF	TRBV5-1	TRBJ2-5	16	TRBD2	many
TGTGCCAGCAGCGGCGTCGACGGAATGAACACTGAAGCTTTCTTT	CASSGVDGMNTEAFF	TRBV9	TRBJ1-1	15	NA	many
TGCGCCAGCAAACCTTTAGCGGGAACCGGGGAGCTGTTTTTT	CASKPLAGTGELFF	TRBV5-1	TRBJ2-2	14	TRBD2	many
TGCGCCAGCAGCTTGAGGACAGGGGAGTACGAGCAGTACTTC	CASSLRTGEYEQYF	TRBV5-1	TRBJ2-7	14	TRBD1	many
TGCAGTGCCAGACCGCGGGACACTGAAGCTTTCTTT	CSARPRDTEAFF	TRBV20-1	TRBJ1-1	12	NA	many
TGCAGTGCTAGAAATCCAGGGAATACGCAGTATTTT	CSARNPGNTQYF	TRBV20-1	TRBJ2-3	12	NA	many
TGCAGCGCTTGGACGGTTAGCTCCTACGAGCAGTACTTC	CSAWTVSSYEQYF	TRBV29-1	TRBJ2-7	13	NA	many
TGTGCCAGCAGTCCCGTCCCGGGACAGGTCTACAATGAGCAGTTCTTC	CASSPVPGQVYNEQFF	TRBV27	TRBJ2-1	16	TRBD1	many
TGTGCCAGCAGTCCCGCCCGGGGGGACACTGAAGCTTTCTTT	CASSPARGDTEAFF	TRBV25-1	TRBJ1-1	14	NA	NA
TGCGCCAGCAGCTACAACAGGGTTTCGGGGGAAAAACTGTTTTTT	CASSYNRVSGEKLFF	TRBV5-1	TRBJ1-4	15	NA	many
TGTGCCAGTAGGGACAGCAGCAATCAGCCCCAGCATTTT	CASRDSSNQPQHF	TRBV19	TRBJ1-5	13	NA	many
TGCGCCAGCAGCTTGGGACTAGCGGGGAACACCGGGGAGCTGTTTTTT	CASSLGLAGNTGELFF	TRBV5-1	TRBJ2-2	16	TRBD2	many
TGTGCCAGCAGATCCCTCTATGGCTACACCTTC	CASRSLYGYTF	TRBV3-1	TRBJ1-2	11	NA	many
TGTGCCAGCAGCTCGACCGTTCAGTGGGCCAAAAACATTCAGTACTTC	CASSSTVQWAKNIQYF	TRBV5-5	TRBJ2-4	16	NA	many
TGCAGTGCTAGAAGGCCCCTAGCGGGCACAGATACGCAGTATTTT	CSARRPLAGTDTQYF	TRBV20-1	TRBJ2-3	15	TRBD2	many
TGTGCCAGCAGCCGCGGATTCCGGTATGCGCAGTATTTT	CASSRGFRYAQYF	TRBV27	TRBJ2-3	13	NA	many
TGCAGTGCTACACCGGTGAGGACCTACAATGAGCAGTTCTTC	CSATPVRTYNEQFF	TRBV20-1	TRBJ2-1	14	NA	many
TGTGCCATCAGTGAGTCGAACACAGGGGATCGTAATTCACCCCTCCACTTT	CAISESNTGDRNSPLHF	TRBV10-3	TRBJ1-6	17	TRBD1	many
TGTGCCAGCAGTTATCCAGGGAACAAGACCCAGAATTTT	CASSYPGNKTQNF	TRBV6-2/TRBV6-3	TRBJ1-5	13	NA	NA
TGTGCCAGCTCGCCACCGGGACTAGCGGGAGGGACGCAGTATTTT	CASSPPGLAGGTQYF	TRBV12-3/TRBV12-4	TRBJ2-3	15	TRBD2	many
TGTGCCAGCAGCTTACCGGGGGGAAAAACCATATATTTT	CASSLPGGKTIYF	TRBV11-2	TRBJ1-3	13	NA	NA
TGTGCCAGCAGCGGGGGACTAGCGCCCTACAATGAGCAGTTCTTC	CASSGGLAPYNEQFF	TRBV9	TRBJ2-1	15	TRBD2	many
TGTGCCAGCAGCCCTATAGACCATATGGGAGAGACCCAGTACTTC	CASSPIDHMGETQYF	TRBV7-6	TRBJ2-5	15	NA	many
TGCAGTGCTAGACAGGGGGATGCTGAAGCTTTCTTT	CSARQGDAEAFF	TRBV20-1	TRBJ1-1	12	TRBD1	many
TGCGCCAGCAGCTTGGCCGTAGACACTGAAGCTTTCTTT	CASSLAVDTEAFF	TRBV5-1	TRBJ1-1	13	NA	many
TGTGCCACCAGCAGAGAGTGGGGAGGGGCCAATCAGCCCCAGCATTTT	CATSREWGGANQPQHF	TRBV15	TRBJ1-5	16	NA	many
TGTGCCAGCTCACCACCGTCAGGTCATGAGCAGTTCTTC	CASSPPSGHEQFF	TRBV18	TRBJ2-1	13	NA	many
TGCAGTGGGGGCCCCCTACTAGCGGCGAACACCGGGGAGCTGTTTTTT	CSGGPLLAANTGELFF	TRBV20-1	TRBJ2-2	16	TRBD2	few
TGCAGTGCTTCGGTACCCTATGGCTACACCTTC	CSASVPYGYTF	TRBV20-1	TRBJ1-2	11	NA	many
TGCGCCAGCAGCCAAGAGTATAGCCAAGAGACCCAGTACTTC	CASSQEYSQETQYF	TRBV4-3	TRBJ2-5	14	NA	many
TGTGCCAGCAGCTTATGGGAGGGACGTAACACTGAAGCTTTCTTT	CASSLWEGRNTEAFF	TRBV7-2	TRBJ1-1	15	NA	many
TGCGCCAGCAGCTTGGTGGACAGGGGGCTATATTCCACCTTC	CASSLVDRGLYSTF	TRBV5-1	TRBJ1-2	14	TRBD1	many
TGCAGCGTACGAGGGGGACCAGAGACCCAGTACTTC	CSVRGGPETQYF	TRBV29-1	TRBJ2-5	12	NA	many
TGCAGTGCTAGACAGGGACATCAGCCCCAGCATTTT	CSARQGHQPQHF	TRBV20-1	TRBJ1-5	12	NA	many
TGTGCCAGCAGCCCCGGACTGACAAATGAGCAGTTCTTC	CASSPGLTNEQFF	TRBV11-2	TRBJ2-1	13	NA	few
TGTGCCAGCAGCCCCAAGGGGACAGATACGCAGTATTTT	CASSPKGTDTQYF	TRBV7-9	TRBJ2-3	13	NA	many
TGTGCCAGCAGCTTATCCGGGTCATATCTCTACGAGCAGTACTTC	CASSLSGSYLYEQYF	TRBV7-2	TRBJ2-7	15	NA	many
TGTGCCAGCAGTTACTCTGGTGAAAAACTGTTTTTT	CASSYSGEKLFF	TRBV6-5	TRBJ1-4	12	NA	many
TGTGCCAGCAGCGAGGCGGCCGGTATACTCATCTACAATGAGCAGTTCTTC	CASSEAAGILIYNEQFF	TRBV7-2	TRBJ2-1	17	NA	many
TGTGCCAGCAGTTACTCGCCGTTGTGGGAGCGGTACGAGCAGTACTTC	CASSYSPLWERYEQYF	TRBV6-6	TRBJ2-7	16	NA	many
TGTGCCAGCAGTTACCACACCGGGCCCTCTTACTTT	CASSYHTGPSYF	TRBV6-6	TRBJ1-6	12	NA	many
TGCGCCAGCAGCTACACTCCTCGGGACAGCTCCTACGAGCAGTACTTC	CASSYTPRDSSYEQYF	TRBV5-1	TRBJ2-7	16	TRBD1	many
TGTGCCAGCAGTGCCACCCGGGAGAACTATGGCTACACCTTC	CASSATRENYGYTF	TRBV12-3/TRBV12-4	TRBJ1-2	14	NA	many
TGTGCCAGCAGCCAGACGACCCCGGCCCCATGGGCGGGGGGGTACAATGAGCAGTTCTTC	CASSQTTPAPWAGGYNEQFF	TRBV14	TRBJ2-1	20	TRBD2	many
TGCGCCAGCAGCTTACCTCGCGGGAGGGCCGGAAGCGAGCAGTACTTC	CASSLPRGRAGSEQYF	TRBV5-1	TRBJ2-7	16	TRBD2	many
TGTGCCAGCAGCCAGATAGGGACCCAGTACTTC	CASSQIGTQYF	TRBV14	TRBJ2-5	11	NA	many
TGCGCCAGCAGCCAATTGCTAGCCGTTAATGAGCAGTTCTTC	CASSQLLAVNEQFF	TRBV4-3	TRBJ2-1	14	NA	many
TGCAGTGCTCCCAGGGTTCCTGGTGGCATGAACACTGAAGCTTTCTTT	CSAPRVPGGMNTEAFF	TRBV20-1	TRBJ1-1	16	NA	many
TGTGCCAGCTCAACGTCCGGGACACCCTTAAATAATTCACCCCTCCACTTT	CASSTSGTPLNNSPLHF	TRBV18	TRBJ1-6	17	NA	NA
TGTGCCAGCAGTTTAGGGGGGCTCTACAATGAGCAGTTCTTC	CASSLGGLYNEQFF	TRBV27	TRBJ2-1	14	NA	many
TGTGCCAGCAGCCGCCGGCCCCTAGCGGGGGAAAACACCGGGGAGCTGTTTTTT	CASSRRPLAGENTGELFF	TRBV6-1	TRBJ2-2	18	TRBD2	many
TGTGCCAGCAGTTTCGGCAGGGTCTACGAGCAGTACTTC	CASSFGRVYEQYF	TRBV12-3/TRBV12-4	TRBJ2-7	13	NA	many
TGTGCCAGCAGCCGAGGACTAGCGGACTCCTACGAGCAGTACTTC	CASSRGLADSYEQYF	TRBV7-3	TRBJ2-7	15	TRBD2	many
TGCAGTGCTAGCGTGGGAGCGGGGGGCCGCACAGATACGCAGTATTTT	CSASVGAGGRTDTQYF	TRBV20-1	TRBJ2-3	16	TRBD2	many
TGTGCCAGTACCATACCCCAGGGGTCGAACACTGAAGCTTTCTTT	CASTIPQGSNTEAFF	TRBV19	TRBJ1-1	15	NA	many
TGCAGTGCTAGACTAGCGGGGGCCTCGAACACCGGGGAGCTGTTTTTT	CSARLAGASNTGELFF	TRBV20-1	TRBJ2-2	16	TRBD2	many
TGTGCCAGTAGTATGAGACAGGAGCCCTACACAGATACGCAGTATTTT	CASSMRQEPYTDTQYF	TRBV19	TRBJ2-3	16	NA	many